These 3 T cell receptor beta chains came from one sample sequenced in a study of graft-versus-host responses after intestinal transplantation. Some clones are missing from TCRdb's copy, which holds only in-frame ones; the method was immunoSEQ multiplex PCR. This table holds more than 65,000 clones, roughly nine tenths found once. These TCRs are of unknown antigen specificity. Specimen: unstimulated CD4+ T cells sorted from spleen or lymph node cells, collected before intestinal transplant. Receptors originate from a human donor who received an intestinal transplant.

The chain couples TRBV7-3 to TRBJ2-4; maybe TRBD1 (6 bases). The CDR3 extends over 14 amino acids. The V gene's germline CDR1 is SGHTA and CDR2 FQGTGA. V lost 5 bases to trimming and J lost 5 bases, with 13 bases between them. DNA for the CDR3: TGTGCCAGCAGCCATGGGGGCAGCCAAAACATTCAGTACTTC. Translating gives CASSHGGSQNIQYF.

The table lists this clone with a count of one. The V gene is TRBV6-1, the J gene TRBJ2-7, with 10 nucleotides matching TRBD2. Looked up from germline, CDR1 is MNHNS and CDR2 is SASEGT. The CDR3 totals 16 residues. The ends lost 1 base at V and 3 bases at J; junction bases unmatched: 6. The CDR3 region has the DNA TGTGCCAGCAGTGAAGGGGGGCTAGCGGGAGTCTACGAGCAGTACTTC. Translating it yields CASSEGGLAGVYEQYF.

V usage is TRBV5-1 and J usage is TRBJ2-1; perhaps TRBD2 as D (5 bases). Trimming cost V 0 bases and J 4 bases, with 20 bases left between them. Germline assignment: CDR1 SGHRS and CDR2 YFSETQ. The CDR3 spans 18 residues. For the CDR3, the DNA is TGCGCCAGCAGCTTGGAAAGGGAAGGACTCCCTGAATACAATGAGCAGTTCTTC. Translation: CASSLEREGLPEYNEQFF.